This T cell receptor beta chain is drawn from a study of T cell responses to AZD1222 COVID-19 vaccine. Germline assignment: CDR1 LNHDA and CDR2 SQIVND (reference sequence). The CDR3 sequence is 14 residues long. V lost 5 bases and J lost 2, with 13 bases in between. TCRdb's copy holds only in-frame clones and misses some; the assay was immunoSEQ multiplex PCR. The repertoire holds about 190,000 clones, about 92% seen once, with 3.6% in the top ten. Here the sequenced sample was peripheral blood, taken 28 days after the second dose of the MenACWY control vaccine. The sequence came from an adult who received the MenACWY meningococcal vaccine as a control. The chain couples TRBV19 to TRBJ2-7, with D perhaps matching TRBD1 or TRBD2 (5 bases each). CDR3: CASSLRDGAYEQYF. CDR3 sequence (DNA): TGTGCCAGTAGTCTACGGGACGGAGCCTACGAGCAGTACTTC.